This TCR beta chain was obtained from a study of shared clonotypes between healthy human individuals. CDR3 length: 14 amino acids. The J segment lost 6 bases and the V segment lost 5 bases, leaving 9 bases of the junction unmatched. In germline, CDR1 is MNHEY, CDR2 SVGAGI. TCRdb keeps only in-frame clones here, not all; method: immunoSEQ multiplex PCR. The profile shows more than 1.2 million clones, approximately 98.5% of them singletons. The sample taken for sequencing was naive CD4+ T cells sorted from blood. As to subset: CD45RA+ positively selected. The chain has TRBV6-5 and TRBJ2-5; TRBD2 matches at 7 bases. This TCR was recovered from a young man in good health. The CDR3 nucleotides read TGTGCCAGCAGTACCCCGGGGGGACCGAAGACCCAGTACTTC. This sequence encodes CASSTPGGPKTQYF.